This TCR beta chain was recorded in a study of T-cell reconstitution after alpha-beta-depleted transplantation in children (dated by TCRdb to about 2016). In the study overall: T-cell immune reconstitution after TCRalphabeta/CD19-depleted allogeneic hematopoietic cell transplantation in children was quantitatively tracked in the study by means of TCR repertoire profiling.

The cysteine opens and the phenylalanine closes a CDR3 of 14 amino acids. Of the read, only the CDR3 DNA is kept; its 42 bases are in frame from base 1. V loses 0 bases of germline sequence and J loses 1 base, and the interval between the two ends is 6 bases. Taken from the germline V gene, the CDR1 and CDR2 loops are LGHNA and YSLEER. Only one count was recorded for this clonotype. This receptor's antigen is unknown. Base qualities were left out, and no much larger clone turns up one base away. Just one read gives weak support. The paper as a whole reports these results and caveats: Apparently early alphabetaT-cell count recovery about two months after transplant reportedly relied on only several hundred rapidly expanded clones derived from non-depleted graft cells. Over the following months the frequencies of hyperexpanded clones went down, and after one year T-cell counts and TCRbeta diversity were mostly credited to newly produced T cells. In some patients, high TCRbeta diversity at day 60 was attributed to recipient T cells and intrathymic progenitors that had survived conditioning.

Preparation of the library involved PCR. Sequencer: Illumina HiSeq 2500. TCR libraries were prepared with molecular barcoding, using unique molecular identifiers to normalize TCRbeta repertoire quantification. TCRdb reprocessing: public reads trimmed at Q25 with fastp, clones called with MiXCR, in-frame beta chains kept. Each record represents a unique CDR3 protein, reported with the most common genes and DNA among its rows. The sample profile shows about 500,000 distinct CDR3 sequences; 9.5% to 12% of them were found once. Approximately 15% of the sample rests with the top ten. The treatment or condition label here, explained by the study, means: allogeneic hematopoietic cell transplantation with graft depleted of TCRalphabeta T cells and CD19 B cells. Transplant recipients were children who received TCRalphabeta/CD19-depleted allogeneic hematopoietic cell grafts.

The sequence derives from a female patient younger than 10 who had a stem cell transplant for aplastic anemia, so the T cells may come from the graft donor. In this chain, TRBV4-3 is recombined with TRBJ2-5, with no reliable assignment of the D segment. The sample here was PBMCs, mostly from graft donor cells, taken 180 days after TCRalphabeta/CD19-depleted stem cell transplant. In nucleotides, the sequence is TGCGCCAGCAGCCAAGATCTGACCCAAGAGACCCAGTACTTC. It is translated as CASSQDLTQETQYF.